Following are 30 T cell receptor beta chains from one sample sequenced in a study of T cell clonality in common variable immunodeficiency. The data were produced by immunoSEQ multiplex PCR, yet TCRdb's version contains in-frame clones alone and is incomplete. The sample was found to contain approximately 44,000 clones, and every one recurs. The sample was peripheral blood mononuclear cells. These receptors all come from a person between 18 and 75 years old in good health.

This clone occurred many times. The sequenced fragment ends 3 residues before the CDR3 boundary, so the rest is inferred from the germline J gene. The chain uses TRBV2 and TRBJ2-5; 8 bases align to TRBD1. Germline trimming cut 1 base from V and 5 bases from J; bases unmatched to any gene: 9. CDR1 and CDR2 from the germline V gene are SNHLY and FYNNEI. The CDR3 runs 16 residues. Partial CDR3 DNA: TGTGCCAGCAGTGAAGGGGGAATTCACAGGGGGGAGACC. Protein product: CASSEGGIHRGET. The CDR3 in its entirety is CASSEGGIHRGETQYF. The complete variable domain, with remaining parts taken from reference TRBV2 and TRBJ2-5, reads EPEVTQTPSHQVTQMGQEVILRCVPISNHLYFYWYRQILGQKVEFLVSFYNNEISEKSEIFDDQFSVERPDGSNFTLKIRSTKLEDSAMYFCASSEGGIHRGETQYFGPGTRLLVL.

Ten or more counts support this clone. The read halts 3 residues ahead of the CDR3 end, with the missing end drawn from the germline J gene. V gene TRBV11-2 combines with J gene TRBJ2-3; TRBD1 is a possible D gene (6 bases). Germline V gene sequence: CDR1 SGHAT, CDR2 FQNNGV. The CDR3 runs to 15 residues. V was clipped by 1 base and J by 2 bases, with 10 bases between them. The CDR3 here is CASSLVRTDTDTQYF. The sequenced CDR3 bases are TGTGCCAGCAGCTTAGTCCGGACAGACACAGATACG.

This clone has ten or more counts. A read error may account for a junction end that differs from germline. With the read ending 3 residues before the CDR3 end, the germline J gene is used to fill in that end. The chain couples TRBV5-1 to TRBJ2-3; 7 bases align to TRBD1. Germline V gene lookup returns CDR1 SGHRS and CDR2 YFSETQ. This CDR3 region has 13 residues. Partial CDR3 DNA: TGCGCCAGCAGCTCCTCCGGGACAGAAACG. It encodes CASSSSGTET. In full, the CDR3 reads CASSSSGTETQYF.

This clone was counted ten times or more. The read ends 3 residues early relative to the CDR3; the germline J gene fills the gap. The chain uses TRBV19 and TRBJ2-3; possible D gene TRBD2, 6 bases. Germline-derived CDR1 and CDR2 are LNHDA and SQIVND (reference sequence). Trimming shortened V by 5 bases and J by 2 bases, and 11 bases separated the two germline ends. The CDR3 has 14 residues. The CDR3 here is CASSPRGSTDTQYF. CDR3 DNA (partial): TGTGCCAGTAGTCCCCGGGGGTCCACAGATACG.

This clone has ten or more counts. The read halts 3 residues ahead of the CDR3 end, with the missing end drawn from the germline J gene. This chain uses TRBV14 with TRBJ2-7, with a tentative D call TRBD1 (5 bases). Germline values: CDR1 SGHDN, CDR2 FVKESK. Between the trimmed V and J ends, which lost 3 bases and 4 bases, there was a span of 7 bases. This CDR3 is 12 amino acids long. The CDR3 sequence is CASSQRQYEQYF. The sequenced CDR3 bases are TGTGCCAGCAGCCAGCGACAGTACGAG.

The sample holds many counts of this clone. From the germline J gene comes the end of the CDR3, since the read stops 3 residues before it. The chain recombines TRBV12-3 or TRBV12-4 with TRBJ2-3, with D hard to call. The ends were cut back, 6 bases at V and 1 base at J, with 17 bases in the middle. CDR3 length equals 16 residues. The CDR3 sequence: CASSPLGSDGTDTQYF. CDR3 bases read: TGTGCCAGCAGCCCCTTAGGGTCCGATGGCACAGATACG.

This clone was counted at least ten times. The read terminates 3 residues before the CDR3 end, so the remaining end is supplied by the germline J gene. The V and J genes are TRBV5-1 and TRBJ1-4, with TRBD1 matching 9 bases. V lost 4 bases, J lost 8 bases, and 6 bases stayed unmatched. Germline V gene data show CDR1 as SGHRS and CDR2 as YFSETQ. The CDR3 length is 14 residues. CDR3 sequence reads: CASSTGQGGEKLFF. The sequenced part of the CDR3 DNA is TGCGCCAGCAGCACGGGACAGGGTGGCGAAAAA.

The table lists this clone with many counts. CDR3 protein: CASSFRTVNYGYTF. The sequenced part of the CDR3 DNA is TGTGCCAGCAGTTTTAGGACAGTTAACTATGGC. The chain is built from TRBV2 and TRBJ1-2; D is possibly TRBD1 (6 bases). With the read ending 3 residues before the CDR3 end, the germline J gene is used to fill in that end. The length of the CDR3 is 14 residues. Trimming removed 5 bases from V and 1 base from J, with 11 bases in between. Germline loops: CDR1 SNHLY, CDR2 FYNNEI.

This clone was seen many times. The CDR3 is cut off 3 residues early in the read; its end comes from the germline J gene. The V gene is TRBV5-1, the J gene TRBJ2-7, with TRBD2 matching 16 bases. This CDR3 region has 20 residues. Germline trimming cut 0 bases from V and 0 bases from J; bases unmatched to any gene: 9. Germline V gene sequence: CDR1 SGHRS, CDR2 YFSETQ. Incomplete CDR3 DNA: TGCGCCAGCAGCTTGGAGGGGACTAGCGGGAGGGCATCGAGCTCCTACGAG. Protein product: CASSLEGTSGRASSSYE. The full CDR3 reads CASSLEGTSGRASSSYEQYF.

Many counts were recorded for this clone. With the read ending 3 residues before the CDR3 end, the germline J gene is used to fill in that end. This chain links TRBV12-3 or TRBV12-4 with TRBJ2-3; D may be TRBD2 (5 bases). Between the trimmed V and J ends, which lost 2 bases and 6 bases, there was a span of 18 bases. The CDR3 is 16 residues long. The CDR3 protein is CASSLLAGLARDTQYF. CDR3 DNA (partial): TGTGCCAGCAGTTTACTTGCTGGGCTAGCTCGGGATACG.

This clone was observed many times. The read is 3 residues too short to cover the CDR3 end, so that end is filled in from the germline J gene. J is TRBJ2-2 and V is TRBV4-2; D is perhaps TRBD2 (6 bases). The germline gives CDR1 LGHNA, CDR2 YNFKEQ. V lost 4 bases and J lost 5, with 20 bases in between. The CDR3 totals 17 residues. The CDR3 sequence is CASSPIATSTLTGELFF. The part of the CDR3 DNA that was read is TGTGCCAGCAGCCCGATCGCTACTAGCACGCTAACCGGGGAG.

This clone was detected ten times or more. The CDR3 extends 3 residues past the end of the read, so its final part is completed from the germline J gene. This sequence joins TRBV5-1 and TRBJ2-3; 8 positions match TRBD1. V shed 0 bases, J shed 1 base, and the junction held 10 bases outside the gene matches. This CDR3 comprises 18 residues. Per germline, CDR1 SGHRS and CDR2 YFSETQ. CDR3 bases read: TGCGCCAGCAGCTTGGCCGACAGGGGACCTTGGCGCACAGATACG. It specifies CASSLADRGPWRTDT. The whole CDR3 protein reads CASSLADRGPWRTDTQYF.

This clone was seen many times. The read terminates 3 residues before the CDR3 end, so the remaining end is supplied by the germline J gene. The V gene is TRBV7-6, the J gene TRBJ1-4; D gene unclear. The germline gives CDR1 SGHVS, CDR2 FNYEAQ. This CDR3 has 12 amino acids. The V end was cut by 3 bases, the J end by 7 bases, with 6 bases between. The part of the CDR3 DNA that was read is TGTGCCAGCAGCTTGCGGAGTGAAAAA. As protein: CASSLRSEK. The full-length CDR3 reads as CASSLRSEKLFF.

This clone was recorded at least ten times. The CDR3 extends 3 residues past the end of the read, so its final part is completed from the germline J gene. The J gene is TRBJ2-7, the V gene TRBV5-1; 11 positions match TRBD1. This CDR3 is 15 amino acids long. CDR1 is SGHRS and CDR2 is YFSETQ in the germline V gene. Trimming cost V 4 bases and J 3 bases; bases outside gene matches: 6. The CDR3 DNA, read in part, is TGCGCCAGCAGCCTCGGGACAGGGGGTTTCTACGAG. It specifies CASSLGTGGFYE. The CDR3 in full is CASSLGTGGFYEQYF.

The table lists this clone with many counts. The sequenced fragment ends 3 residues before the CDR3 boundary, so the rest is inferred from the germline J gene. The chain combines TRBV9 with TRBJ2-2, with TRBD1 identical over 9 bases. CDR1 SGDLS and CDR2 YYNGEE come from the germline V gene. The V and J ends lost 1 base and 5 bases, in that order; junction bases with no gene match: 3. This CDR3 contains 15 residues. The sequenced part of the CDR3 DNA is TGTGCCAGCAGCGTACGGGGACAGGGTACCGGGGAG. It specifies CASSVRGQGTGE. The entire CDR3 is CASSVRGQGTGELFF.

This clone was detected many times. The read ends 3 residues shy of where the CDR3 ends; the end is completed using the germline J gene. The genes are TRBV10-3 and TRBJ2-3; 7 bases match TRBD2. The V segment lost 7 bases and the J segment 2 bases; nucleotides outside the gene matches: 6. The CDR3 totals 14 residues. CDR1 and CDR2 from the germline V gene are ENHRY and SYGVKD. CDR3: CAINRGVVTDTQYF. CDR3 DNA, as far as it was read: TGTGCCATCAACCGGGGGGTAGTCACAGATACG.

Many counts were recorded for this clone. The DNA ends 3 residues before the CDR3 does, and the rest of the CDR3 is filled in from the germline J gene. The rearrangement links TRBV20-1 to TRBJ1-5, with D possibly matching TRBD1 (6 bases). This CDR3 is built from 14 residues. CDR1 is DFQATT and CDR2 is SNEGSKA in the germline V gene (reference sequence). Trimming removed 1 base from V and 3 bases from J, with 10 bases in between. Partial CDR3 DNA: TGCAGTGCTAGAGGCGGACAGTTCAATCAGCCC. Translated, it gives CSARGGQFNQP. In full, the CDR3 is CSARGGQFNQPQHF.

In its sample, this clone was seen many times. The read terminates 3 residues ahead of where the CDR3 ends, so the germline J gene completes it. The V gene is TRBV2, the J gene TRBJ1-1, with no clear D. The germline V and J ends were trimmed by 8 bases and 7 bases, with 11 bases remaining between them. Germline loops: CDR1 SNHLY, CDR2 FYNNEI. This CDR3 region has 11 residues. CDR3 region: CASFAEYEAFF. The DNA read from the CDR3 is TGTGCCAGCTTTGCAGAGTATGAA.

This clone was observed many times. The observed sequence ends 3 residues before the CDR3 terminus, with the missing tail filled in from the germline J gene. The chain employs TRBV5-1 and TRBJ2-1; D is uncertain. Looked up from germline, CDR1 is SGHRS and CDR2 is YFSETQ. The CDR3 consists of 13 residues. V was cut by 5 bases and J by 2 bases, with 8 bases left in between. The CDR3 here is CASRVVTYNEQFF. The part of the CDR3 DNA that was read is TGCGCCAGCAGGGTAGTAACCTACAATGAG.

There are many counts of this clone. The read halts 3 residues ahead of the CDR3 end, with the missing end drawn from the germline J gene. The rearrangement links TRBV6-1 to TRBJ1-5, with TRBD1 matching 10 bases. The CDR3 covers 16 residues. Germline CDR1 and CDR2: MNHNS and SASEGT. V lost 4 bases to trimming and J lost 4 bases; unmatched junction nucleotides: 7. Partial CDR3 DNA: TGTGCCAGCAGTGCTAGGGACAGGGGACCGAATCAGCCC. Translation gives CASSARDRGPNQP. In full, the CDR3 reads CASSARDRGPNQPQHF.

This clone was counted only a few times. CDR3 bases read: TGCAGTGCTAGAGACGCCGGACTAGCGCACTACAATGAG. Amino acids: CSARDAGLAHYNE. The full CDR3 reads CSARDAGLAHYNEQFF. This rearrangement joins TRBV20-1 to TRBJ2-1, with 9 nucleotides matching TRBD2. The read ends 3 residues before the CDR3 terminus; that terminus is restored from the germline J gene. Per germline, CDR1 DFQATT and CDR2 SNEGSKA (reference sequence). J lost 3 bases, V lost 0 bases, and 6 bases had no gene match. The CDR3 contains 16 residues.

This clone was counted at least ten times. The read ends 3 residues before the CDR3 terminus; that terminus is restored from the germline J gene. V gene TRBV5-1 combines with J gene TRBJ2-1; 12 bases are shared with TRBD2. Germline CDR1 SGHRS, CDR2 YFSETQ. The junction had 4 bases not matched to a gene; V was cut back by 4 bases and J by 2 bases. This CDR3 region has 16 residues. The sequenced part of the CDR3 DNA is TGCGCCAGCAGCGGGCTAGCGGGAGGGCCCTACAATGAG. This gives the protein CASSGLAGGPYNE. The entire CDR3 is CASSGLAGGPYNEQFF.

This clone has ten or more counts. The read halts 3 residues ahead of the CDR3 end, with the missing end drawn from the germline J gene. J is TRBJ1-1 and V is TRBV4-1; a weak D match, TRBD1 (5 bases). Germline loops: CDR1 MGHRA, CDR2 YSYEKL. This CDR3 has 16 residues. With 1 base removed from V and 5 bases from J, the gap between germline ends came to 17 bases. Partial CDR3 DNA: TGCGCCAGCAGCCAAGCCCCTGGCCAGGGCCGGACTGAA. This translates into CASSQAPGQGRTE. The whole CDR3 reads CASSQAPGQGRTEAFF.

At least ten counts were recorded for this clone. With the read ending 3 residues before the CDR3 end, the germline J gene is used to fill in that end. V usage is TRBV20-1 and J usage is TRBJ1-2; 9 bases agree with TRBD1. There are 18 residues in the CDR3. Germline V gene data show CDR1 as DFQATT and CDR2 as SNEGSKA (reference sequence). The V gene end was trimmed by 4 bases and the J gene end by 4 bases; junction bases not matched to a gene: 19. CDR3 DNA, as far as it was read: TGCAGTGCTAAACTTGGGACAGGGTATGAAGGAAGGCCCTATGGC. It translates to CSAKLGTGYEGRPYG. The CDR3 reads in full as CSAKLGTGYEGRPYGYTF.

This clone was observed many times. The read ends 3 residues before the CDR3 terminus; that terminus is restored from the germline J gene. V gene TRBV14 combines with J gene TRBJ2-7, with 9 bases identical to TRBD2. The CDR3 is 15 amino acids. Germline V gene lookup returns CDR1 SGHDN and CDR2 FVKESK. V lost 5 bases, J lost 3 bases, and 8 bases stayed unmatched. The CDR3 loop is CASSLGTSFIYEQYF. Incomplete CDR3 DNA: TGTGCCAGCAGCTTGGGGACTAGCTTTATCTACGAG.

In its sample, this clone was seen many times. The read ends 3 residues before the CDR3 terminus; that terminus is restored from the germline J gene. V usage is TRBV2 and J usage is TRBJ2-7, with TRBD2 identical over 8 bases. The CDR3 sequence is 14 residues long. V lost 6 bases and J lost 0; bases outside the gene matches: 4. The germline gives CDR1 SNHLY, CDR2 FYNNEI. The part of the CDR3 DNA that was read is TGTGCCAGCAGACTAGCGGCGAGCTCCTACGAG. As protein: CASRLAASSYE. In full, the CDR3 reads CASRLAASSYEQYF.

This clone was observed at least ten times. The read terminates 3 residues before the CDR3 end, so the remaining end is supplied by the germline J gene. V and J are TRBV4-2 and TRBJ2-7; D gene uncertain. In germline, CDR1 is LGHNA, CDR2 YNFKEQ. The CDR3 covers 15 residues. The V end lost 4 bases, the J end lost 2 bases, and 15 bases lay between the germline ends. The CDR3 spells CASSPDLERAYEQYF. Partial CDR3 DNA: TGTGCCAGCAGCCCAGATCTGGAGCGAGCCTACGAG.

This clone was recorded many times. The CDR3 end falls 3 residues outside the read, so it is completed with the germline J gene. The V gene is TRBV20-1, the J gene TRBJ2-7, with 11 bases fitting TRBD2. The V gene end was trimmed by 2 bases and the J gene end by 3 bases; junction bases not matched to a gene: 6. This CDR3 is 15 amino acids long. The germline CDR1 and CDR2 sequences are DFQATT and SNEGSKA (reference sequence). The sequenced part of the CDR3 DNA is TGCAGTGCTAGACCTAGCGGGAGGAACCTCTACGAG. As protein: CSARPSGRNLYE. The full-length CDR3 reads as CSARPSGRNLYEQYF.

This clone appeared many times. The read ends 3 residues early relative to the CDR3; the germline J gene fills the gap. The V and J genes are TRBV20-1 and TRBJ1-2; perhaps TRBD1 as D (5 bases). The V end was cut by 5 bases, the J end by 4 bases, with 20 bases between. CDR1 and CDR2 (germline): DFQATT, SNEGSKA (reference sequence). The CDR3 extends over 15 amino acids. The CDR3 here is CSAPHSAWGGYGYTF. CDR3 DNA, as far as it was read: TGCAGTGCTCCACACTCGGCCTGGGGCGGCTATGGC.

This clone was seen ten or more times. The read terminates 3 residues ahead of where the CDR3 ends, so the germline J gene completes it. V is TRBV13 and J is TRBJ2-3, with a tentative D call TRBD2 (7 bases). V dropped 5 bases and J dropped 4 bases, with 16 bases sitting between them. The CDR3 has 15 residues. CDR1 and CDR2 from the germline V gene are PRHDT and FYEKMQ (reference sequence). CDR3 amino acids: CASSASGGAADTQYF. The DNA read from the CDR3 is TGTGCCAGCAGCGCGTCTGGGGGGGCCGCAGATACG.